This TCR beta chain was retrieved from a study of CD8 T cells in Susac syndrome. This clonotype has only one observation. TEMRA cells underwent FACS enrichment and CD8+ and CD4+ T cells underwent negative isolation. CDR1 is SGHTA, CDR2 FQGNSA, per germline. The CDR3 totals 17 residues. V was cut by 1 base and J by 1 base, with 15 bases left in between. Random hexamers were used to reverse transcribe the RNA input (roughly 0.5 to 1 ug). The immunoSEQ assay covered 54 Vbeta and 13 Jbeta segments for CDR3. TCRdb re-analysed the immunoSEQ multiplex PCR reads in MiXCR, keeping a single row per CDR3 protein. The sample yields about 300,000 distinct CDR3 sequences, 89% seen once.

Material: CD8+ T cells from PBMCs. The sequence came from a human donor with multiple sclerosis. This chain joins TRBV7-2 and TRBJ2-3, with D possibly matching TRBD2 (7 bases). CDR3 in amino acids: CASSLVGGGLGTDTQYF. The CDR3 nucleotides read TGTGCCAGCAGCTTAGTAGGGGGGGGGCTTGGCACAGATACGCAGTATTTT.